The source of this TCR beta chain is a study of blood T cells in healthy people across ages. Primers used in a second PCR of about 6 to 11 cycles were a sample-barcoded 5' primer and a J-beta primer mix. MiXCR, run by TCRdb on the 5' RACE reads, gives a single entry per CDR3 protein. The data hold 750,000 to 950,000 distinct CDR3 sequences, with 53% observed a single time. Worth noting for this clonotype: The antigen is not known.

Findings and caveats of the study: The donors' CMV status was not determined, possibly confounding changes in expanded clonotypes. A roughly linear fall in TCR beta diversity per million T cells was seen with increasing age. Higher diversity and more naive CD4+ cells were features of long-lived donors, compared to aged donors.

The length of the CDR3 is 19 residues. Germline V gene lookup returns CDR1 SGHTA and CDR2 FQGNSA. Trimming left V 1 base short and J 4 bases short, with 23 bases between. The sequence was collected from a man aged 80 or over in good health. The chain employs TRBV7-2 and TRBJ1-3, with unresolved D. The sequenced material came from blood. CDR3 DNA sequence: TGTGCCAGCAGCTTAGTCGGTCTAGCGGGAGGAAGGGCCGGAAACACCATATATTTT. The encoded protein is CASSLVGLAGGRAGNTIYF. The full variable domain, its missing parts supplied by reference TRBV7-2 and TRBJ1-3, is GAGVSQSPSNKVTEKGKDVELRCDPISGHTALYWYRQSLGQGLEFLIYFQGNSAPDKSGLPSDRFSAERTGGSVSTLTIQRTQQEDSAVYLCASSLVGLAGGRAGNTIYFGEGSWLTVV.